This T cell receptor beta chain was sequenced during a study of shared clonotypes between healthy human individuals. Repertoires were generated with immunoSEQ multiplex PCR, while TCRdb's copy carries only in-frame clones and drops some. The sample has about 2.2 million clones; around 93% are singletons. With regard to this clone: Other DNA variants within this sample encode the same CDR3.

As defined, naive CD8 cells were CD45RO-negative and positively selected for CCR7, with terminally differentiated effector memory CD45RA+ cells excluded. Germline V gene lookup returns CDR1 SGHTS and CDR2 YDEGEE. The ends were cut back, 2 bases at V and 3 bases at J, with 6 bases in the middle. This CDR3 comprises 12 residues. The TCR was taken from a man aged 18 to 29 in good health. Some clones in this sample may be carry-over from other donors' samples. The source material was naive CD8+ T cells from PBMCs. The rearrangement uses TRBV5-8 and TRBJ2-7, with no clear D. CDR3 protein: CASSLGVYEQYF. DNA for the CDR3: TGTGCCAGCAGCTTAGGAGTCTACGAGCAGTACTTC.